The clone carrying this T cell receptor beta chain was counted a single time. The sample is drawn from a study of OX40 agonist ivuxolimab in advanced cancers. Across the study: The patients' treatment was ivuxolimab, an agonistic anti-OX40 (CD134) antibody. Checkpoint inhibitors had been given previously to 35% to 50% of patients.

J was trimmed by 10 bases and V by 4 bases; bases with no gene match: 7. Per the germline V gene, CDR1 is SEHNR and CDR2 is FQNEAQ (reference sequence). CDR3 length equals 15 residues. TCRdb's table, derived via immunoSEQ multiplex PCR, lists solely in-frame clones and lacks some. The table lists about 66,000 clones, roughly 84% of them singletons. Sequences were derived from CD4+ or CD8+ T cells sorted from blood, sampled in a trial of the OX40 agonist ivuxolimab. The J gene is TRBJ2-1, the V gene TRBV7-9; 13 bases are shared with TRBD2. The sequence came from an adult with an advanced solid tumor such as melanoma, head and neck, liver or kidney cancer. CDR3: CASSSTSGGPREQFF. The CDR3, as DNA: TGTGCCAGCAGCTCGACTAGCGGGGGGCCTCGAGAGCAGTTCTTC.